This TCR beta chain was retrieved from a study of CD8 T cells in ankylosing spondylitis. The sample holds many counts of this clonotype. Germline CDR1 DFQATT, CDR2 SNEGSKA (reference sequence). This CDR3 contains 18 residues. V lost 1 base, J lost 7 bases, and 18 bases stayed unmatched. TCRdb itself ran the 5' RACE reads through MiXCR, one entry per CDR3 protein. The data contain some 250,000 distinct CDR3 sequences, around 9.1% of them singletons. The chain links TRBV20-1 to TRBJ2-3; 9 positions match TRBD1. Sequenced sample: blood, either unsorted or a sorted T cell fraction (not recorded which). The TCR comes from a male donor with ankylosing spondylitis or in good health (not recorded which). CDR3: CSARGRVVGTGNLNTQYF. In DNA form, the CDR3 reads TGCAGTGCTAGAGGAAGAGTTGTCGGGACAGGGAATCTAAATACGCAGTATTTT.